This T cell receptor beta chain appears in the sequencing data of a study of T cell responses to AZD1222 COVID-19 vaccine. Study in general: Pooled together were second doses at about 4 or about 12 weeks.

On this clone itself: Its specificity is unknown. The sample has other DNA sequences that encode this CDR3 too.

Germline V gene data show CDR1 as SGHAT and CDR2 as FQNNGV. With 1 base clipped from V and 9 bases from J, the junction kept 0 bases outside the gene matches. This CDR3 is built from 14 residues. General observations from the study: Spike-specific TCR breadth rose after two AZD1222 doses, and depth rose as well. The CD4 TCRs associated with vaccination extended across spike and predominated at 160-218 and 743-854.

Assay used: immunoSEQ multiplex PCR; TCRdb lists only in-frame clones, some missing. The data show 90,000 or so clones, 70% to 90% seen once. This sequence was found in an adult in good health. The chain has TRBV11-2 and TRBJ2-1; 13 nucleotides match TRBD2. This specimen was peripheral blood, taken on day 0 of AZD1222 vaccination. The DNA for the CDR3 is TGTGCCAGCAGCTTAGGACTAGCGGGAGGTGAGCAGTTCTTC. Its protein is CASSLGLAGGEQFF.